Given below is one T cell receptor (beta chain) in context. The antigen it recognizes is unknown. No base quality values were provided; no much bigger clone lies one nucleotide off. This sample was included in a study of blood T cells in healthy people across ages (dated by TCRdb to the mid-2010s). A note on the overall study: In model experiments, template switching captured roughly one uniquely barcoded TCR beta cDNA molecule for every two T cells. Using deep sequencing normalized with unique cDNA molecular identifiers, the study measured how TCR beta repertoire diversity changes with age. To avoid experimental bias, donors of different ages were randomly spread across the sequencing lanes. Four age groups were formed from the donors: young (average approximately 16 years), middle-aged (approximately 42), aged (62) and long-lived (less than 85). For two donors (one aged 18 to 30 and one aged 80 or older), the study analyzed two additional independent replicas of 1 million unique cDNA reads from the same blood draw. The study at large found these results: Compared with the aged group, more naive CD4+ T cells, fewer expanded clones and increased TCR diversity were shown by the long-lived group, suggesting age selection. Observed TCR beta diversity per million T cells fell roughly linearly with age, and a significant reduction was already apparent by age roughly 40. The CMV infection status of donors was not known, potentially confounding age-related changes in expanded clonotypes. Estimates of total diversity from one million sequenced T cells were regarded as lower bounds and underestimates. A strong correlation was found between observed TCR beta diversity and the percentage of naive T cells measured by flow cytometry. Bulk unsorted PBMC profiling prevented conclusive comparison of naive and antigen-experienced compartments.

Donors were 35 to 40 systemically healthy Caucasian individuals from Russia aged 6 to 90 years. Approximately 9 milliliters of peripheral blood were collected from each donor into EDTA-treated Vacutainer tubes. Ficoll-Paque density-gradient centrifugation was used to isolate PBMCs, with at least 7 million obtained per sample. Total RNA was extracted from PBMCs with Trizol reagent, with at least 6 micrograms obtained per sample. For every donor, an aliquot of PBMCs went through flow cytometry to measure the percentages of naive CD45RAhigh/CD27high T cells. Library preparation used 5' RACE. Sequencing took place on an Illumina HiSeq 2500. A second PCR of roughly 6 to 12 cycles was run with a J-beta primer mix and a sample-barcoded 5' primer. A template-switch 5' adaptor carrying 12 random nucleotides introduced a unique molecular identifier onto each TCR beta cDNA molecule. Each sample yielded at least 2.5 million CDR3-containing paired-end reads. First-strand cDNA synthesis was performed from all RNA using the Mint cDNA synthesis kit, with priming by a TRBC-specific oligonucleotide. Following uracil-DNA glycosylase treatment, a first 18-cycle PCR with universal primers M1SS and BC2_uni_R was performed on all cDNA. The paper's processing steps were these. For normalization, 1 million high-quality reads were randomly selected from each sample, with every read carrying a distinct molecular identifier. Reads with shared molecular identifiers were discarded instead of being binned into consensus sequences. MiTCR, run with a Q25 quality threshold and the strictest error-elimination algorithm, handled CDR3 identification, clonotype clustering and error correction. Lower-bound total TCR beta diversity was estimated with a nonparametric unseen species model using Euler transformation. TCRdb handled the public reads itself, with Q25 trimming in fastp and clone calling in MiXCR, and kept productive beta chains. Every entry covers one CDR3 protein and lists the most common genes and DNA from its rows. It is TCRdb's table, rather than the study itself, that gives the V and J calls and clone size. Across this sample there are around 940,000 distinct CDR3 sequences, with just over 50% seen only once. The top ten constitute 20% to 25% of the sample.

At the junction V is shortened by 5 bases and J by 0 bases; bases outside the gene matches: 3. The CDR3 measures 13 amino acids from cysteine to phenylalanine. Only the CDR3 portion is preserved as DNA: 39 bases, with reading frame beginning at the first base. The germline V gene (reference sequence) supplies CDR1 DFQATT and CDR2 SNEGSKA. The V and J segments used are TRBV20-1 and TRBJ2-7; TRBD1 lines up with 8 middle nucleotides. Material: blood. The TCR was taken from a woman between 55 and 75 years old in good health. In nucleotides, the sequence is TGCAGTGCTGACAGGGGCGGCTCCTACGAGCAGTACTTC. It translates to CSADRGGSYEQYF.